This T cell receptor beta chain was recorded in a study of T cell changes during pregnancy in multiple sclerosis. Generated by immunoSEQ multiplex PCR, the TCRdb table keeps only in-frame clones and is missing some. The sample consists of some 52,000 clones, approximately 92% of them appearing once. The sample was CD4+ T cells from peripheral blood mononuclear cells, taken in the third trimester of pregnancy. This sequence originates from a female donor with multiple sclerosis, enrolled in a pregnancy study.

Written as DNA, the CDR3 is TGCAGCGTTGCCCGGGCAGGGGCCTACAATGAGCAGTTCTTC. Residues: CSVARAGAYNEQFF. This rearrangement joins TRBV29-1 to TRBJ2-1, with D tentatively TRBD1 (6 bases). The germline V gene encodes CDR1 SQVTM and CDR2 ANQGSEA. Trimming cost V 4 bases and J 2 bases, with 12 bases left between them. The CDR3 spans 14 residues.